This TCR beta chain was obtained from a study of blood T cell repertoires in COVID-19. Turning to the study itself: T cells, B-cell-depleted T cells, or PBMCs supplied cDNA or gDNA.

How the authors handled the data: Estimation of nucleated cell counts relied on the amplification of reference gene primers. Sequencing used immunoSEQ multiplex PCR; TCRdb keeps in-frame clones, though not all of them. D and trimming were read from the DNA, whereas the V and J calls and clone size are those reported in that table. The data hold 120,000 to 150,000 clones, with 80% to 90% observed a single time. Per germline, CDR1 KGHSH and CDR2 LQKENI. The CDR3 runs to 15 residues. V shed 3 bases and J shed 2 bases, with 11 bases lying between them. The receptor comes from a human donor with acute or convalescent COVID-19. The donor label of this sample is uncertain. The chain employs TRBV18 and TRBJ2-1; possibly TRBD1 for D (5 bases). The sample was peripheral blood. The CDR3 region has the DNA TGTGCCAGCTCACCGGTGCAGGGCCCCTACAATGAGCAGTTCTTC. Translating it yields CASSPVQGPYNEQFF.